A single sample is the source of the 7 T cell receptor beta chains below, sequenced in a study of graft-versus-host responses after intestinal transplantation. Lamina propria and intraepithelial lymphocytes were released by processing graft tissue. Measured with immunoSEQ multiplex PCR; TCRdb has only the in-frame clones, and not every one. The sample includes around 9,000 clones, 78% of them seen just once. Sequenced material: ileum tissue, taken approximately 530 days after intestinal transplant. These receptors all come from a human patient who received an intestinal transplant, so some T cells may come from the graft donor.

This clone was counted a single time. The chain recombines TRBV4-1 with TRBJ1-1; D uncertain. This CDR3 comprises 16 residues. Germline CDR1 and CDR2: MGHRA and YSYEKL. Between the trimmed V and J ends, which lost 1 base and 0 bases, there was a span of 12 bases. The CDR3 protein is CASSQVRVGLNTEAFF. CDR3 DNA sequence: TGCGCCAGCAGCCAAGTTCGTGTTGGGCTGAACACTGAAGCTTTCTTT.

The rearrangement joins TRBV19 to TRBJ2-5, with D perhaps matching TRBD1 or TRBD2 (5 bases each). The DNA end favors TRBJ2-7, so the J call may be wrong. The CDR3 consists of 14 residues. The germline gives CDR1 LNHDA, CDR2 SQIVND (reference sequence). The CDR3 coding sequence is TGTGCCAGTATACGGGGCAGGCTTTCCTACGAGCAGTACTTC. It codes for CASIRGRLSYEQYF.

CDR3 sequence: CASSFNGQGANEQYF. In DNA form, the CDR3 reads TGTGCCAGCAGCTTTAATGGGCAGGGGGCGAACGAGCAGTACTTC. The rearrangement uses TRBV7-2 and TRBJ2-7; 8 positions agree with TRBD1. The CDR3 has 15 residues. J gave up 5 bases and V 3 bases, and 9 bases lay outside the gene matches. CDR1 SGHTA and CDR2 FQGNSA come from the germline V gene.

The V and J genes are TRBV7-6 and TRBJ1-2; TRBD1 matches at 7 bases. Germline V gene sequence: CDR1 SGHVS, CDR2 FNYEAQ. This CDR3 has 14 amino acids. V gave up 5 bases and J gave up 4 bases; unmatched junction bases: 7. CDR3 DNA sequence: TGTGCCAGCAGCGATAATTACAGGGGCTATGGCTACACCTTC. It is translated as CASSDNYRGYGYTF.

This clone was counted a few times. The chain combines TRBV4-2 with TRBJ1-3, with 7 bases matching TRBD1. The germline CDR1 and CDR2 sequences are LGHNA and YNFKEQ. CDR3 length: 18 amino acids. V trimming: 5 bases; J trimming: 0 bases; junction bases outside the gene matches: 13. CDR3 DNA: TGTGCCAGCAGCTTGGGAAGAACAGGGGAAGGCTCTGGAAACACCATATATTTT. Protein product: CASSLGRTGEGSGNTIYF.

This clone was detected once. The J gene is TRBJ1-2, the V gene TRBV18; unclear D gene. V gave up 3 bases and J gave up 1 base, with 18 bases separating them. This CDR3 is 17 amino acids long. The V gene's germline CDR1 is KGHSH and CDR2 LQKENI. Here the CDR3 DNA reads TGTGCCAGCTCACCTTCCTGGCGGAGGGAAAATAACTATGGCTACACCTTC. This encodes CASSPSWRRENNYGYTF.

This sequence joins TRBV7-2 and TRBJ1-5, with 9 positions matching TRBD1. Germline CDR1 and CDR2: SGHTA and FQGNSA. The CDR3 consists of 15 residues. V lost 6 bases to trimming and J lost 6 bases; unmatched junction nucleotides: 9. In DNA, the CDR3 is TGTGCCAGCAGTCAGGACAGGGGAGTCCGTCAGCCCCAGCATTTT. Residues: CASSQDRGVRQPQHF.